The rows below give T cell receptor beta chains drawn from one sample of a study of neoadjuvant nivolumab and ipilimumab in lung cancer. Sequencing used immunoSEQ multiplex PCR; TCRdb keeps in-frame clones, though not all of them. Seen here are 7,000 to 9,000 clones, 75% to 90% observed once, and the top ten hold roughly 6.6%. This sample comprised tumor tissue, obtained after neoadjuvant nivolumab, alone or with ipilimumab, at or shortly before surgery. The receptors stem from an adult with non-small cell lung cancer. Both conserved end residues are part of each CDR3. D genes are given only for firm matches. Only some rows state a clone size, as once, few, many or a class for expanded clones.

abundance | j_gene | v_gene | d_gene | CDR3nt | CDR3aa
- | TRBJ2-6 | TRBV6-1 | TRBD1 | TGTGCCAGCTGGACAGGGGGCTTCTGGGCCAACGTCCTGACTTTC | CASWTGGFWANVLTF
- | TRBJ2-7 | TRBV29-1 | - | TGCAGCGTTGGGGGGACTTACGGGGACGGTCCCTACGAGCAGTACTTC | CSVGGTYGDGPYEQYF
- | TRBJ2-3 | TRBV6-5 | TRBD1 | TGTGCCAGCAGGCACAGGGGGCGGGAAGATACGCAGTATTTT | CASRHRGREDTQYF
- | TRBJ2-5 | TRBV30 | TRBD1 | TGTGCCTGGAGTTTGTCAGGGGGCCAAGAGACCCAGTACTTC | CAWSLSGGQETQYF
- | TRBJ1-1 | TRBV14 | TRBD1 | TGTGCCAGCAGCCAAGATCTGAGGGGACAGTCCACTGAAGCTTTCTTT | CASSQDLRGQSTEAFF
- | TRBJ1-5 | TRBV19 | - | TGTGCCAGCCGGGACACTATGATGTATGTCCAGCCCCAGCATTTT | CASRDTMMYVQPQHF
- | TRBJ1-2 | TRBV6-6 | TRBD1 | TGTGCCAGCAGTCCATGGCCCGGGACAGGCTATGGCTACACCTTC | CASSPWPGTGYGYTF
- | TRBJ2-5 | TRBV5-1 | - | TGCGCCAGCAGCGTCGGAATCCAAGAGACCCAGTACTTC | CASSVGIQETQYF
- | TRBJ1-1 | TRBV5-4 | - | TGTGCCAGCAGCCCACCCGGACGGTTAGAAGCTTTCTTT | CASSPPGRLEAFF
- | TRBJ2-3 | TRBV7-2 | - | TGTGCCAGCAGCCCGTACACAGATACGCAGTATTTT | CASSPYTDTQYF
- | TRBJ2-5 | TRBV2 | - | TGTGCCAGCAGTTGGGGGGGGGCAATGGAGACCCAGTACTTC | CASSWGGAMETQYF
- | TRBJ2-7 | TRBV7-9 | - | TGTGCCAGCAGCTTAATTGGGAAACCCTACGAGCAGTACTTC | CASSLIGKPYEQYF
- | TRBJ2-7 | TRBV15 | - | TGTGCCACCAGCAGAGATCGGGGGTATGGCTACGAGCAGTACTTC | CATSRDRGYGYEQYF
- | TRBJ1-2 | TRBV7-9 | - | TGTGCCAGCAGCTTCGGGACAAGAGTCTACACCTTC | CASSFGTRVYTF
- | TRBJ1-2 | TRBV5-1 | TRBD1 | TGCGCCAGCAGCTTGGAGCAGGGGGTCGGCTACACCTTC | CASSLEQGVGYTF
- | TRBJ1-1 | TRBV7-2 | TRBD1 | TGTGCCAGCAGCTTAGCGGACAGGGGGACTGAAGCTTTCTTT | CASSLADRGTEAFF
- | TRBJ2-3 | TRBV27 | - | TGTGCCAGCAGTAACCGGGACACAGATACGCAGTATTTT | CASSNRDTDTQYF
- | TRBJ2-1 | TRBV7-3 | - | TGTGCCAGCAGCTTAGGGCAGGGGAGCCACAATGAGCAGTTCTTC | CASSLGQGSHNEQFF
- | TRBJ2-7 | TRBV7-2 | TRBD1 | TGTGCCAGCAGCTTAGCCCGGGACAGGGGTTACTACGAGCAGTACTTC | CASSLARDRGYYEQYF
once | TRBJ2-7 | TRBV19 | - | TGTGCCAGTAGTATAGGGACAATCGACGAGCAGTACTTC | CASSIGTIDEQYF
- | TRBJ2-7 | TRBV2 | TRBD1 | TGTGCCAGCAGACCGGGACAGGGGGCCTACGAGCAGTACTTC | CASRPGQGAYEQYF
- | TRBJ1-4 | TRBV7-6 | - | TGTGCCAGCAGCTTAAGGGGGGTCCATGAAAAACTGTTTTTT | CASSLRGVHEKLFF
- | TRBJ1-3 | TRBV6-5 | - | TGTGCCAGCAGTTACGGGAGCTCTGGAAACACCATATATTTT | CASSYGSSGNTIYF